Presented here are 8 T cell receptor beta chains from one specimen sequenced in a study of low-dose radiotherapy and immunotherapy resistance in tumors. TRAV- and TRBV-specific primers, spanning alpha and beta chains, primed first-strand cDNA. Both a constant-region primer and a V-primer adapter served to amplify TCRs across 15 to 25 PCR cycles. TCRdb itself ran the reads through MiXCR, one entry per CDR3 protein. The sample records some 100,000 distinct CDR3 sequences, 20% being singletons. Regarding time point: after trial treatment. Treatment defined: LDRT plus nivolumab, ipilimumab, low-dose cyclophosphamide and aspirin (RACIN trial). This material consisted of PBMCs, taken after low-dose radiotherapy plus immunotherapy. Every receptor here comes from a female donor with ovarian cancer.

Regarding this clonotype: This likely traces to a read error, being one base from a far larger clone. V usage is TRBV2 and J usage is TRBJ2-7; no clear D. This CDR3 contains 17 residues. The V gene lost 1 base and the J gene lost 7 bases, with 23 bases spanning the gap. CDR1 and CDR2 (germline): SNHLY, FYNNEI. The CDR3: CASSEVFVRSSYNEQYF. The CDR3 DNA sequence: TGTGCCAGCAGTGAAGTTTTTGTCCGGAGCTCCTACAATGAGCAGTACTTC.

This clonotype was found many times. The chain employs TRBV12-3 or TRBV12-4 and TRBJ2-7; a weak D match, TRBD1 (7 bases). The CDR3 is 13 residues long. V was pared by 5 bases and J by 1 base, with 9 bases between. CDR3 amino acids: CASSAGGSYEQYF. Written as DNA, the CDR3 is TGTGCCAGCAGTGCAGGGGGGTCCTACGAGCAGTACTTC.

This clonotype was seen many times. This chain connects TRBV5-1 to TRBJ2-5; 7 nucleotides line up with TRBD1. The CDR3 loop spans 14 amino acids. The trim removed 4 bases at V and 2 bases at J, leaving 5 bases unmatched. CDR1 is SGHRS, CDR2 YFSETQ, per germline. CDR3 sequence reads: CASSHGTAQETQYF. DNA of the CDR3: TGCGCCAGCAGCCACGGGACAGCTCAAGAGACCCAGTACTTC.

This clonotype was found many times. The V and J genes are TRBV7-2 and TRBJ2-6; 10 positions match TRBD1. The CDR3 covers 19 residues. V shed 4 bases, J shed 5 bases, and the junction held 14 bases outside the gene matches. CDR1 and CDR2 from the germline V gene are SGHTA and FQGNSA. This CDR3 reads CASSSLPDRGGARANVLTF. In nucleotides, the CDR3 is TGTGCCAGCAGCTCCCTGCCGGACAGGGGGGGGGCCAGGGCCAACGTCCTGACTTTC.

This clonotype was detected many times. CDR3 DNA: TGTGCCAGCAGCGGAATTACAACCGGGACATACTACGAGCAGTACTTC. Its protein is CASSGITTGTYYEQYF. The chain links TRBV2 to TRBJ2-7, with D possibly TRBD1 on 6 matching bases. CDR3 length: 16 amino acids. Germline V gives CDR1 SNHLY, CDR2 FYNNEI. Trimming left V 6 bases short and J 3 bases short, with 21 bases between.

This clonotype was seen ten or more times. The chain carries TRBV5-4 and TRBJ2-2, with a weak D call TRBD1 (6 bases). Per germline, CDR1 SGHNT and CDR2 YYREEE (reference sequence). This CDR3 region has 15 residues. V dropped 2 bases and J dropped 1 base, with 9 bases sitting between them. In DNA, the CDR3 is TGTGCCAGCAGCTTTACCAGGGGGAACACCGGGGAGCTGTTTTTT. Translation: CASSFTRGNTGELFF.

Many counts were recorded for this clonotype. The rearrangement links TRBV3-1 to TRBJ2-7, with 13 bases identical to TRBD2. Germline V gene data show CDR1 as LGHDT and CDR2 as YNNKEL (reference sequence). V was pared by 6 bases and J by 5 bases, with 1 base of the junction left unmatched. The CDR3 has 13 amino acids. CDR3 sequence reads: CASRGLAGNEQYF. DNA of the CDR3: TGTGCCAGCAGGGGACTAGCGGGAAACGAGCAGTACTTC.

In its sample, this clonotype was seen many times. This rearrangement joins TRBV19 to TRBJ2-2; D is uncertain. Trimming took 3 bases from V and 0 from J, leaving 8 bases between them. Germline V gives CDR1 LNHDA, CDR2 SQIVND (reference sequence). The CDR3 spans 15 residues. CDR3: CASSMDTANTGELFF. In DNA form, the CDR3 reads TGTGCCAGTAGTATGGATACCGCGAACACCGGGGAGCTGTTTTTT. The entire variable domain, with the rest obtained from reference TRBV19 and TRBJ2-2, is as follows: DGGITQSPKYLFRKEGQNVTLSCEQNLNHDAMYWYRQDPGQGLRLIYYSQIVNDFQKGDIAEGYSVSREKKESFPLTVTSAQKNPTAFYLCASSMDTANTGELFFGEGSRLTVL.